The present T cell receptor beta chain was sequenced within a study of cytomegalovirus exposure and HLA in healthy donors. Study-level points and caveats: In an earlier analysis, productive rearrangement rates for most beta V segments clustered near 87% or 30%. Across donors, most TCRs were seen rarely, yet some public ones were widespread. HLA restriction was apparent for most CMV-associated TCR beta chains in a later analysis.

This CDR3 comprises 16 residues. Germline V gene lookup returns CDR1 MGHRA and CDR2 YSYEKL. Trimming removed 1 base at V and 1 base at J, with 8 bases between. In regard to this clone: Its specificity is not known.

PCR primers comprised 60 Vbeta and 13 Jbeta primers. Measured with immunoSEQ multiplex PCR; TCRdb has only the in-frame clones, and not every one. The sample includes about 150,000 clones, nearly 80% of them seen just once. This clonotype originated in a middle-aged woman in good health and CMV-seronegative. Sequencing input: PBMCs. The genes are TRBV4-1 and TRBJ2-6; unclear D gene. The CDR3 loop is CASSQGDGSGANVLTF. The CDR3 region has the DNA TGCGCCAGCAGCCAAGGTGACGGGTCTGGGGCCAACGTCCTGACTTTC.